This T cell receptor (beta chain) was sequenced for a study of blood T cell repertoires in COVID-19. CDR1 is ENHRY and CDR2 is SYGVKD in the germline V gene. CDR3 length: 15 amino acids. J gave up 1 base and V 6 bases, and 4 bases lay outside the gene matches. Only one count was recorded for this clone. Data came from immunoSEQ multiplex PCR; TCRdb stores just in-frame clones and leaves some out. Among 130,000 or so clones listed, 81% were seen once. The sample consisted of peripheral blood. This clonotype was sampled from a woman aged 60-75 years with active or convalescent COVID-19. V and J are TRBV10-3 and TRBJ2-2; TRBD1 matches 8 bases. CDR3 loop: CAISAGQENTGELFF. The CDR3 DNA is TGTGCCATCAGCGCGGGACAGGAGAACACCGGGGAGCTGTTTTTT.